This TCR beta chain was identified in a study of blood T cell repertoires in COVID-19. As for the study in general: T cells, B-cell-depleted T cells, or PBMCs supplied cDNA or gDNA.

The CDR3 covers 11 residues. Between the trimmed V and J ends, which lost 6 bases and 9 bases, there was a span of 9 bases. The protocol was immunoSEQ multiplex PCR, while the TCRdb copy is restricted to in-frame clones and leaves out a portion. Among around 260,000 clones listed, roughly 89% were seen once. The receptor was isolated from a man younger than 45 with acute or convalescent COVID-19. Source material: peripheral blood. The chain has TRBV12-3 or TRBV12-4 and TRBJ2-1; the D gene is possibly TRBD2 (5 bases). This CDR3 is CASSSEGEQFF. The CDR3 bases are TGTGCCAGCAGCTCAGAGGGTGAGCAGTTCTTC.